The clone carrying this TCR beta chain showed up many times. Its antigen is undetermined. This specimen belongs to a study of neurological immune-mediated disorders. Points from the study as a whole: The authors found no clinical or MRI feature associated with the multiple sclerosis repertoire cluster.

The unsorted libraries were produced from 2 million PBMCs held at -80 C. 5'RACE with 10-nucleotide random UMIs produced the cDNA. Using its own MiXCR run on the 5' RACE reads, TCRdb lists one record per CDR3 protein. The sample has about 52,000 distinct CDR3 sequences, about 4.1% seen once. The sequence came from a man in his 60s with multiple sclerosis. The source material was PBMCs.

CDR3 coding DNA: TGCAGTGCTAGCAGGGGGGAGGAAGCTTTCTTT. Translation gives CSASRGEEAFF. The chain couples TRBV20-1 to TRBJ1-1, with TRBD1 matching 7 bases. The CDR3 totals 11 residues. Germline values: CDR1 DFQATT, CDR2 SNEGSKA (reference sequence). With 3 bases clipped from V and 8 bases from J, the junction kept 3 bases outside the gene matches.